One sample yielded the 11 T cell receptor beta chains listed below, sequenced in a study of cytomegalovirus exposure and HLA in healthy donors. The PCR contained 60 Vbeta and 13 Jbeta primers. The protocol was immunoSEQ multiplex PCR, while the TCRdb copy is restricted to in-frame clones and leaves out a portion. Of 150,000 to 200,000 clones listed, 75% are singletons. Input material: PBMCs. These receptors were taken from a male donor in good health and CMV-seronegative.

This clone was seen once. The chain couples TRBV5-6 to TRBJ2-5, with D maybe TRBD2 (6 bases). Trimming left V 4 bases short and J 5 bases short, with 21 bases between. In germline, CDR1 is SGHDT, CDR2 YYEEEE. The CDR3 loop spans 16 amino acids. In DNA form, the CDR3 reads TGTGCCAGCAGCACCTGGCCGGGACTCGAAGGGGAGACCCAGTACTTC. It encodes CASSTWPGLEGETQYF.

CDR3 sequence: CAWRTQSFSEAFF. The DNA of the CDR3 is TGTGCCTGGAGAACCCAGTCCTTCTCTGAAGCTTTCTTT. This rearrangement joins TRBV30 to TRBJ1-1; D is ambiguous. The V gene lost 3 bases and the J gene lost 6 bases, with 14 bases spanning the gap. Germline V CDR1 and CDR2: GTSNPN, SVGIG (reference sequence). The CDR3 loop spans 13 amino acids.

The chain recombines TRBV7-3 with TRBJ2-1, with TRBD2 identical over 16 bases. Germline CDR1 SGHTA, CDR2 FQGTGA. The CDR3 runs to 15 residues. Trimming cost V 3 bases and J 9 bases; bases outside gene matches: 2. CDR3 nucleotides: TGTGCCAGCAGCTTTGGGACTAGCGGGAGGGGTGAGCAGTTCTTC. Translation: CASSFGTSGRGEQFF.

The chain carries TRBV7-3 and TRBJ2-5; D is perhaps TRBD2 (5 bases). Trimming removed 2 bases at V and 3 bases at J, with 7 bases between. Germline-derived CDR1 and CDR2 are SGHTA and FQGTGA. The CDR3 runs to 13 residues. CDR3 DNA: TGTGCCAGCAGCTTATCGCGGGAAGAGACCCAGTACTTC. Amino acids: CASSLSREETQYF.

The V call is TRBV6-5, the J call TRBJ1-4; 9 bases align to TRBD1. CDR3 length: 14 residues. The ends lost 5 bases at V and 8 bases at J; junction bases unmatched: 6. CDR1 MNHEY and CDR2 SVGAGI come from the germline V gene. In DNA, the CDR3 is TGTGCCAGCAGTAGGACAGGGGAAGGAGAAAAACTGTTTTTT. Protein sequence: CASSRTGEGEKLFF.

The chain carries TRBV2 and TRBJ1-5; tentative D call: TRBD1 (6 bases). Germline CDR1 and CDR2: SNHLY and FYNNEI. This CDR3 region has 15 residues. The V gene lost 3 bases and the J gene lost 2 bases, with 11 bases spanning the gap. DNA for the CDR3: TGTGCCAGCAGTGAGCAGGGGCTCGGCAATCAGCCCCAGCATTTT. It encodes CASSEQGLGNQPQHF.

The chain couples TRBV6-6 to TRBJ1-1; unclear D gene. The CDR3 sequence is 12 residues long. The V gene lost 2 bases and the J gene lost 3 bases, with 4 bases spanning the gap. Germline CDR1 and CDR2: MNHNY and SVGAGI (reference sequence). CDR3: CASSYPDTEAFF. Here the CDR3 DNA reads TGTGCCAGCAGTTACCCGGACACTGAAGCTTTCTTT.

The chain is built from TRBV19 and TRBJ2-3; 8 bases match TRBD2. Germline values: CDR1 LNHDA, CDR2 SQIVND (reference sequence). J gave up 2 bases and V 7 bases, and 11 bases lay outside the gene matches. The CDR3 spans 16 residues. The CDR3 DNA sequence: TGTGCCAGTATCAACTACGGGAGGGGCCCCACAGATACGCAGTATTTT. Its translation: CASINYGRGPTDTQYF.

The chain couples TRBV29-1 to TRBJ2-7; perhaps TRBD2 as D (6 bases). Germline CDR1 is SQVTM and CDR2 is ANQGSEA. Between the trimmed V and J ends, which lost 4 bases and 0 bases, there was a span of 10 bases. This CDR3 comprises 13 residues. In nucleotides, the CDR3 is TGCAGCGTTGCCCCCGGGAGCTCCTACGAGCAGTACTTC. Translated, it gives CSVAPGSSYEQYF.

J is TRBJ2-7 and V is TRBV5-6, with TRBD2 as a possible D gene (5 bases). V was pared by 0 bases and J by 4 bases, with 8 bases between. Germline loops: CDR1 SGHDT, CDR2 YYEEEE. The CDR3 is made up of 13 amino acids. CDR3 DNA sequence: TGTGCCAGCAGCTTGGGAGGGAATTACGAGCAGTACTTC. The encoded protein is CASSLGGNYEQYF.

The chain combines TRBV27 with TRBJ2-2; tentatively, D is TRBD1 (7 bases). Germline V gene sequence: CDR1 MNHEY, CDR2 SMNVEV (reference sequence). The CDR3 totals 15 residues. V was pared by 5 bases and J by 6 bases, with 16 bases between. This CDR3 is CASSPRGVGAGELFF. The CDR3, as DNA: TGTGCCAGCAGTCCCAGGGGGGTAGGAGCCGGGGAGCTGTTTTTT.